Included here is one TCR beta chain sequence, with context. Libraries were prepared by immunoSEQ multiplex PCR; TCRdb keeps only in-frame clonotypes and omits some of them. Of nearly 55,000 clones in the sample, approximately 96% are singletons; the top ten hold around 1.9%. The sample comes from a study of control samples from healthy donors and cancer patients. The sequence was obtained from a woman under 40 in good health. Source material: blood.

The CDR3 region is CASSSSDLYGYTF. Here the CDR3 DNA reads TGCGCCAGCAGCTCATCAGACCTCTATGGCTACACCTTC. The chain joins TRBV5-1 to TRBJ1-2, with no clear D. V dropped 3 bases and J dropped 4 bases, with 10 bases sitting between them. Germline-derived CDR1 and CDR2 are SGHRS and YFSETQ. The CDR3 contains 13 residues. The full variable domain, its missing parts supplied by reference TRBV5-1 and TRBJ1-2, is KAGVTQTPRYLIKTRGQQVTLSCSPISGHRSVSWYQQTPGQGLQFLFEYFSETQRNKGNFPGRFSGRQFSNSRSEMNVSTLELGDSALYLCASSSSDLYGYTFGSGTRLTVV.